This TCR beta chain was sequenced during a study of response to subunit inactivated influenza vaccine. Notes on the study in general: Authors proposed each seasonal influenza vaccination draws in few new T cells.

Judged by abundance, this clonotype is medium-sized. What it recognizes is unknown. The CDR3 totals 15 residues. V was shortened by 2 bases and J by 1 base, with 11 bases between the two germline ends. Germline V lookup: CDR1 SQVTM, CDR2 ANQGSEA. MiXCR was run by TCRdb on the RT-PCR reads, yielding one entry per CDR3 protein. The sample lists around 650,000 distinct CDR3 sequences; 15% to 18% were seen once. This TCR came from a man aged 45 to 65 who received an inactivated influenza vaccine. This specimen was PBMCs from blood, taken roughly 12 days after vaccination. The chain employs TRBV29-1 and TRBJ2-2, with D maybe TRBD2 (6 bases). CDR3 in DNA: TGCAGCGTTGAATTCCGACTAGGGAACACCGGGGAGCTGTTTTTT. Translated: CSVEFRLGNTGELFF.